The source of this T cell receptor beta chain is a study of Tregs in tolerant kidney transplant recipients (dated by TCRdb to the late 2010s). A note on the overall study: TCRbeta sequencing was used in the study to identify donor-specific regulatory T cells before combined kidney and bone marrow transplantation, and the identified cells were then tracked after transplant. TCRbeta repertoire sequencing was used in 3 healthy controls to compare several ways of expanding Tregs specific for an allogeneic donor. Summary of the overall study and its limitations: Biological reproducibility was not directly addressed, though technical replication error appeared minimal. Because only a small number of patients were included, the study had limitations, and the results will need to be validated in larger populations as well as under other immunosuppression protocols. Expanding Tregs with activated donor B cells appeared to identify the most biologically relevant and donor-specific TCRbeta repertoire.

Thawed PBMCs were FACS-sorted into unstimulated Tregs (CD4+CD25+CD127-), CD4+ non-Tregs (CD4+CD25-), CD4 cells and CD8 cells. Healthy control blood came either as purchased buffy coats or from healthy volunteers. Healthy control blood was separated into PBMCs by Ficoll density gradient and cryopreserved, and patient PBMCs were collected both before and after transplant. On this clone: Its cognate antigen has yet to be identified. No clone much larger than this one lies a single base away; base qualities are absent.

V loses 11 bases at its end and J loses 2 bases; junction bases beyond the gene matches: 19. The CDR3, from cysteine to phenylalanine, totals 17 residues. Here the CDR3 DNA is all that survives: 51 bases in frame from base 1. CDR1 and CDR2 are drawn from the germline V gene: ENHRY, SYGVKD. For TCRbeta CDR3 sequencing, genomic DNA was extracted from sorted cells using the QIAGEN DNeasy Blood and Tissue Kit. Through immunoSEQ, high-throughput TCRbeta CDR3 sequencing was done commercially, including PCR amplification with internal controls and bias correction. Processing in the source paper ran as follows. Unique productive TCRbeta sequences were defined by CDR3 nucleotide sequence when primers matched and otherwise by CDR3 amino acid sequence together with Vbeta and Jbeta genes. To correct for sorting error, sequences found in more than one sorted population at a frequency ratio of 2:1 or less were discarded, and the remaining shared sequences were assigned to the population with the higher frequency. Donor-reactive sequences were defined as at least 5-fold expanded in CFSE-low cells versus unstimulated cells, with frequency of at least 0.01% in CFSE-low cells. Repertoire divergence was quantified by Jensen-Shannon divergence using the top 100 TCRbeta sequences ranked by frequency. For samples with multiple sequencing runs, sorting error was corrected separately for each run before the runs were pooled. TCRdb's version of the immuneACCESS table is confined to in-frame rearrangements and falls short of the full clone set. An unresolved V gene accounts for under half of the shortfall where checked; the remainder is of unknown origin. The D gene and trimming were derived from the DNA, and the V and J assignments and clone size from that table. This sample comprises tens of thousands of clones, around 83% of them detected only once. The ten largest clones add up to more than 4% of the sample.

This TCR was sampled from a human donor in good health. The specimen sequenced was CD4+ T cells from blood. This sequence uses TRBV10-3 and TRBJ2-7, with TRBD2 matching 9 junction bases. The CDR3 has the sequence CASLAGESGHGTYEQYF. Here is the DNA: TGTGCCTCCTTAGCGGGAGAATCCGGTCATGGCACCTACGAGCAGTACTTC.